The T cell receptor beta chain under discussion was sequenced for a study of response to subunit inactivated influenza vaccine. Study findings and constraints: Few additional T cells are recruited per seasonal influenza vaccination, authors suggested.

Remarks on this clonotype: Its antigen is still unknown.

TCRdb reprocessed the RT-PCR reads with MiXCR, giving one entry per CDR3 protein. Of about 520,000 distinct CDR3 sequences listed, approximately 7.7% are singletons. Between the trimmed V and J ends, which lost 0 bases and 4 bases, there was a span of 12 bases. The CDR3 covers 16 residues. Germline CDR1 and CDR2: SGHTA and FQGTGA. The chain links TRBV7-3 to TRBJ2-2; D is possibly TRBD2 (6 bases). Source: PBMCs from blood, taken around 25 months after vaccination. The receptor comes from a man between 50 and 70 years old who received an inactivated influenza vaccine. For the CDR3, the DNA is TGTGCCAGCAGCTTAACGGGGACTGGGCCCACCGGGGAGCTGTTTTTT. This sequence encodes CASSLTGTGPTGELFF.